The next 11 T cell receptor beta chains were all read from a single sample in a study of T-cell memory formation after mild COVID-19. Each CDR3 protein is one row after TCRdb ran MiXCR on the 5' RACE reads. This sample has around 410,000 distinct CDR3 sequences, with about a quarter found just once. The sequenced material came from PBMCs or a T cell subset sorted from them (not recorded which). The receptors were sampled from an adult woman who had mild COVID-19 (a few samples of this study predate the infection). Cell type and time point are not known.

In nucleotides, the CDR3 is TGTGCCAGCAGCTTCGCTCTAGCGGGACAAGAGACCCAGTACTTC. Encoded protein: CASSFALAGQETQYF. This chain uses TRBV7-9 with TRBJ2-5; 9 nucleotides align to TRBD2. Germline V gene data show CDR1 as SEHNR and CDR2 as FQNEAQ (reference sequence). J lost 2 bases, V lost 3 bases, and 4 bases had no gene match. CDR3 length: 15 residues.

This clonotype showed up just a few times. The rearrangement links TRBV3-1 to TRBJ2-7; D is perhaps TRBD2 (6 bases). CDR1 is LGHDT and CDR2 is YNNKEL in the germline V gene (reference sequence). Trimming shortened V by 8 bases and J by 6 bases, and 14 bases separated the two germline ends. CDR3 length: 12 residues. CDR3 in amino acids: CASSGVGLEQYF. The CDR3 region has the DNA TGTGCCAGCTCGGGGGTAGGGCTCGAGCAGTACTTC.

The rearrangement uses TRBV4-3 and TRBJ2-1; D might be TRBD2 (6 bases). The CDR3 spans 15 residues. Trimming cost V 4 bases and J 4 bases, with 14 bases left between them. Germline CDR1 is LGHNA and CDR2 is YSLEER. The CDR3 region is CASSLSISGYNEQFF. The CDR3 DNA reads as TGCGCCAGCAGCCTTAGTATTAGCGGTTACAATGAGCAGTTCTTC.

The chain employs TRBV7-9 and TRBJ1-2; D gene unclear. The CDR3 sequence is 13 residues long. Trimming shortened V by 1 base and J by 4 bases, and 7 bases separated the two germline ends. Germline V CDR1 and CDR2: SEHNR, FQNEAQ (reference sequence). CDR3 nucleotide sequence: TGTGCCAGCAGCTTAGACGGATTCTATGGCTACACCTTC. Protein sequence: CASSLDGFYGYTF.

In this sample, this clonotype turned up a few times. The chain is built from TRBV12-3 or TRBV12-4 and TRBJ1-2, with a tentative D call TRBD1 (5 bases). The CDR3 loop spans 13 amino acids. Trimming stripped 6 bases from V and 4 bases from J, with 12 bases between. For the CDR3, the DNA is TGTGCCAGCAGCTTTTCAGGGTTCTATGGCTACACCTTC. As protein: CASSFSGFYGYTF.

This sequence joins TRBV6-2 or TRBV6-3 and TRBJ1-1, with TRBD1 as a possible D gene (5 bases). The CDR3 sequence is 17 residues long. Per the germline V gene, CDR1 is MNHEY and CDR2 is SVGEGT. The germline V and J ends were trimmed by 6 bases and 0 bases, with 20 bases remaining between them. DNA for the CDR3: TGTGCCAGCAGGACCCCTCGGGCAGGGAAGGTGAACACTGAAGCTTTCTTT. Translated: CASRTPRAGKVNTEAFF.

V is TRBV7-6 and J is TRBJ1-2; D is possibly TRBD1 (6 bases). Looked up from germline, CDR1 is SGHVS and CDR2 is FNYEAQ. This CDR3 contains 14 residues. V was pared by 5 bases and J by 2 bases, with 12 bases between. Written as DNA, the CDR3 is TGTGCCAGCAGCATAGGGGGACGGAACTATGGCTACACCTTC. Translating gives CASSIGGRNYGYTF.

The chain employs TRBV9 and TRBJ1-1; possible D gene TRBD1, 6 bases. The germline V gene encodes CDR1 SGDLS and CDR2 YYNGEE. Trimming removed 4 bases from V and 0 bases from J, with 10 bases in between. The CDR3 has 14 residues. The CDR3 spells CASSRDTMNTEAFF. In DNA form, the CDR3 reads TGTGCCAGCAGCCGGGACACGATGAACACTGAAGCTTTCTTT.

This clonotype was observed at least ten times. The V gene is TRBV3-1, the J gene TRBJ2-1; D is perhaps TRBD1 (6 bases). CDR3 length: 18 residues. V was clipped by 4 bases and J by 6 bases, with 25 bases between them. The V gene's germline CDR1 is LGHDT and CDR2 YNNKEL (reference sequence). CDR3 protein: CASSRLNAIQGLSNEQFF. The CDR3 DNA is TGTGCCAGCAGCCGACTCAACGCAATACAGGGTTTAAGCAATGAGCAGTTCTTC.

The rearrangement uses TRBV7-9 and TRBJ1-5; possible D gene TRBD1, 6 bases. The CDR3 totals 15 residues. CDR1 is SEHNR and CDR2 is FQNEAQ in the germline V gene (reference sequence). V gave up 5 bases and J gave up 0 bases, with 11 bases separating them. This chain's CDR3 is CASSATGISNQPQHF. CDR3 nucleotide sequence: TGTGCCAGCAGCGCCACAGGGATTAGCAATCAGCCCCAGCATTTT. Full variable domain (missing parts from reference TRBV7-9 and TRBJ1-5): DTGVSQNPRHKITKRGQNVTFRCDPISEHNRLYWYRQTLGQGPEFLTYFQNEAQLEKSRLLSDRFSAERPKGSFSTLEIQRTEQGDSAMYLCASSATGISNQPQHFGDGTRLSIL.

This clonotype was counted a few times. The CDR3: CSVDVTGNYGYTF. The CDR3 coding sequence is TGCAGCGTTGACGTAACAGGGAACTATGGCTACACCTTC. J is TRBJ1-2 and V is TRBV29-1; D might be TRBD1 (6 bases). Trimming left V 3 bases short and J 2 bases short, with 10 bases between. The CDR3 totals 13 residues. Germline V gene data show CDR1 as SQVTM and CDR2 as ANQGSEA.